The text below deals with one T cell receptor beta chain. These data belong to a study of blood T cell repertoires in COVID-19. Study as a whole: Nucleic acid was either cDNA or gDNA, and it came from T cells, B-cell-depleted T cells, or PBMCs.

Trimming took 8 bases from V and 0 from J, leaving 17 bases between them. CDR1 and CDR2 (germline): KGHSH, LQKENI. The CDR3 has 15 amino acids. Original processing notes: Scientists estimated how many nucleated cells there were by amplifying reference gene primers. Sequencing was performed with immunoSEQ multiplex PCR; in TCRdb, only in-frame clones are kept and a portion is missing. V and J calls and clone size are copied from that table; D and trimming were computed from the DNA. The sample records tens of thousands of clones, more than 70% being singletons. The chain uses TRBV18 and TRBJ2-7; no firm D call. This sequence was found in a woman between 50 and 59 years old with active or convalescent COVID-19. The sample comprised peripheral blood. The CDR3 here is CASHPANPSSYEQYF. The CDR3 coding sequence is TGTGCCAGCCACCCCGCTAATCCTAGCTCCTACGAGCAGTACTTC. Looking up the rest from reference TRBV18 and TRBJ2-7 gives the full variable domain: NAGVMQNPRHLVRRRGQEARLRCSPMKGHSHVYWYRQLPEEGLKFMVYLQKENIIDESGMPKERFSAEFPKEGPSILRIQQVVRGDSAAYFCASHPANPSSYEQYFGPGTRLTVT.